This entry is about one T cell receptor beta chain. The antigen is unknown. Sequencing was performed with immunoSEQ multiplex PCR; in TCRdb, only in-frame clones are kept and a portion is missing. Of about 1.1 million clones in the sample, approximately 80% were seen once. This sample is part of a study of shared clonotypes between healthy human individuals. Study-wide findings and caveats: Rarefaction revealed incomplete sorted-subset sequencing despite large depth.

All of the donors resided in Nashville, Tennessee, and each was a Caucasian adult. Memory CD4+ cells were the fraction left after CD45RA+ naive selection. CDR1 and CDR2 from the germline V gene are SGHDT and YYEEEE. Between the trimmed V and J ends, which lost 7 bases and 6 bases, there was a span of 22 bases. CDR3 length equals 15 residues. The V and J genes are TRBV5-6 and TRBJ1-1; D remains unclear. Sample: memory CD4+ T cells from PBMCs. Stated subset: CD45RA-negative fraction. The receptor was derived from a man younger than 35 in good health. Some clones in this sample may be carry-over from other donors' samples. CDR3 sequence: CASSLPGRVRAEAFF. The CDR3 DNA follows: TGTGCCAGCTCCCTCCCCGGGCGGGTAAGGGCTGAAGCTTTCTTT.